The 27 T cell receptor beta chains below come from one sample, sequenced in a study of T cell responses to AZD1222 COVID-19 vaccine. Using immunoSEQ multiplex PCR, the repertoire was profiled, and TCRdb retains in-frame clones only, with some absent. Among about 100,000 clones, 87% were seen once, and the ten largest hold around 9.6%. Material: peripheral blood, obtained 28 days after the second AZD1222 dose. The receptors were sampled from an adult who received the AZD1222 COVID-19 vaccine.

The rearrangement links TRBV20-1 to TRBJ2-3; D not resolved. The CDR3 loop spans 11 amino acids. Deletions cut 6 bases from V and 2 bases from J, with 6 bases between. Per the germline V gene, CDR1 is DFQATT and CDR2 is SNEGSKA (reference sequence). Here the CDR3 DNA reads TGCAGTGCCACGCTCACAGATACGCAGTATTTT. It yields the protein CSATLTDTQYF.

The rearrangement links TRBV6-2 or TRBV6-3 to TRBJ2-1; 8 bases are a match to TRBD1. Germline V gene sequence: CDR1 MNHEY, CDR2 SVGEGT. CDR3 length equals 15 residues. After removal of 0 bases from V and 7 bases from J, the junction contained 5 bases not matched to a gene. The CDR3 loop reads CASSYSAGGFNEQFF. For the CDR3, the DNA is TGTGCCAGCAGTTACTCGGCAGGGGGCTTTAATGAGCAGTTCTTC.

This chain joins TRBV6-5 and TRBJ2-5; 9 bases match TRBD2. Trimming took 6 bases from V and 2 from J; bases not matched to a gene: 4. Germline assignment: CDR1 MNHEY and CDR2 SVGAGI. CDR3 size: 14 residues. The CDR3 loop is CASRPSGVQETQYF. The CDR3 DNA follows: TGTGCCAGCAGACCTAGCGGGGTTCAAGAGACCCAGTACTTC.

The chain couples TRBV18 to TRBJ1-2; 7 positions match TRBD1. V trimming: 3 bases; J trimming: 6 bases; junction bases outside the gene matches: 7. The CDR3 contains 14 residues. CDR1 and CDR2 from the germline V gene are KGHSH and LQKENI. In DNA form, the CDR3 reads TGTGCCAGCTCACCCTCAGGGGGTTTCGATGGCTACACCTTC. It codes for CASSPSGGFDGYTF.

The chain employs TRBV9 and TRBJ1-2; D remains unclear. The V and J ends lost 0 bases and 5 bases respectively, with 8 bases between them. The germline CDR1 and CDR2 sequences are SGDLS and YYNGEE. The CDR3 length is 13 residues. CDR3 residues: CASSVVLGYGYTF. In nucleotides, the CDR3 is TGTGCCAGCAGCGTAGTCTTGGGTTATGGCTACACCTTC.

This chain connects TRBV5-4 to TRBJ1-1; tentative D call: TRBD1 (5 bases). Germline V gene lookup returns CDR1 SGHNT and CDR2 YYREEE (reference sequence). CDR3 length equals 17 residues. Deletions cut 4 bases from V and 1 base from J, with 20 bases between. CDR3 sequence reads: CASSRSVFGGWNTEAFF. The CDR3 region has the DNA TGTGCCAGCAGCCGATCCGTTTTTGGGGGGTGGAACACTGAAGCTTTCTTT.

V is TRBV5-1 and J is TRBJ2-7; 7 bases agree with TRBD1. Germline CDR1 reads SGHRS; CDR2 reads YFSETQ. The CDR3 consists of 14 residues. J gave up 0 bases and V 2 bases, and 2 bases lay outside the gene matches. CDR3 nucleotides: TGCGCCAGCAGCTTACAGGGGAGCTCCTACGAGCAGTACTTC. Amino acids: CASSLQGSSYEQYF.

The chain joins TRBV18 to TRBJ2-3; 8 bases are a match to TRBD1. V shed 5 bases and J 2 bases; nucleotides not matched to a gene: 12. Germline V lookup: CDR1 KGHSH, CDR2 LQKENI. The CDR3 loop spans 17 amino acids. The CDR3: CASSTKTGVLNTDTQYF. CDR3 bases: TGTGCCAGCTCAACCAAGACAGGGGTTTTAAACACAGATACGCAGTATTTT.

V usage is TRBV6-5 and J usage is TRBJ2-3; D is unclear. The CDR3 spans 15 residues. Deletions cut 6 bases from V and 3 bases from J, with 16 bases between. Germline CDR1 reads MNHEY; CDR2 reads SVGAGI. The DNA of the CDR3 is TGTGCCAGCAGGGCCGACAAAATTAGGACAGATACGCAGTATTTT. The encoded protein is CASRADKIRTDTQYF.

This rearrangement joins TRBV4-1 to TRBJ1-6; unclear D gene. Per germline, CDR1 MGHRA and CDR2 YSYEKL. The CDR3 extends over 17 amino acids. The V end lost 2 bases, the J end lost 1 base, and 12 bases lay between the germline ends. The CDR3 loop reads CASSQPQVGSYNSPLHF. The CDR3 DNA follows: TGCGCCAGCAGCCAACCCCAGGTGGGTTCCTATAATTCACCCCTCCACTTT.

J is TRBJ2-3 and V is TRBV5-1; no clear D gene. The germline V gene has CDR1 SGHRS and CDR2 YFSETQ. The CDR3 loop spans 13 amino acids. Between the trimmed V and J ends, which lost 4 bases and 3 bases, there was a span of 9 bases. CDR3 residues: CASSTRVTDTQYF. The CDR3 bases are TGCGCCAGCAGCACTCGCGTAACAGATACGCAGTATTTT.

The rearrangement links TRBV6-1 to TRBJ1-5, with 9 bases matching TRBD1. Per germline, CDR1 MNHNS and CDR2 SASEGT. Trimming cost V 2 bases and J 4 bases; bases outside gene matches: 3. The CDR3 is 15 amino acids. The CDR3, as DNA: TGTGCCAGCAGTGAACAACAGGGGGCGAATCAGCCCCAGCATTTT. As protein: CASSEQQGANQPQHF.

This rearrangement joins TRBV28 to TRBJ2-3; D is perhaps TRBD2 (5 bases). Germline assignment: CDR1 MDHEN and CDR2 SYDVKM. The CDR3 totals 15 residues. Trimming cost V 4 bases and J 8 bases, with 19 bases left between them. The CDR3 reads CASSSLMGVSGTQYF. CDR3 coding DNA: TGTGCCAGCAGTTCCCTAATGGGAGTGTCTGGTACGCAGTATTTT.

Only a few counts were recorded for this clone. The genes are TRBV11-3 and TRBJ2-2; D not resolved. Germline CDR1 and CDR2: SGHNT and YENEEA. The CDR3 contains 12 residues. Trimming took 0 bases from V and 6 from J, leaving 2 bases between them. Here the CDR3 DNA reads TGTGCCAGCAGCTTAGATCCCGGGGAGCTGTTTTTT. This codes for CASSLDPGELFF.

This sequence joins TRBV5-4 and TRBJ2-1; the D is unclear. CDR3 length: 15 amino acids. V was cut by 3 bases and J by 3 bases, with 13 bases left in between. The germline gives CDR1 SGHNT, CDR2 YYREEE (reference sequence). CDR3 amino acids: CASSSQKANYNEQFF. DNA of the CDR3: TGTGCCAGCAGCTCCCAGAAGGCCAACTACAATGAGCAGTTCTTC.

This clone was found a few times. The chain combines TRBV3-1 (or the pseudogene TRBV3-2) with TRBJ2-2; D possibly corresponds to TRBD2 (5 bases). This CDR3 region has 16 residues. Trimming removed 4 bases at V and 0 bases at J, with 12 bases between. CDR1 and CDR2 from the germline V gene are LGHDT and YNNKEL (reference sequence). CDR3 protein: CASSLLGLSNTGELFF. The CDR3, as DNA: TGTGCCAGCAGCCTGCTAGGACTTTCGAACACCGGGGAGCTGTTTTTT.

This clone was picked up one time. This chain uses TRBV6-5 with TRBJ1-2; 8 positions agree with TRBD1. Germline V lookup: CDR1 MNHEY, CDR2 SVGAGI. The CDR3 extends over 13 amino acids. The V segment lost 4 bases and the J segment 8 bases; nucleotides outside the gene matches: 6. The CDR3 here is CASSLQGDEGYTF. CDR3 in DNA: TGTGCCAGCAGTTTACAGGGGGATGAAGGCTACACCTTC.

The J gene is TRBJ2-1, the V gene TRBV5-1, with 11 nucleotides matching TRBD2. The CDR3 runs 16 residues. The J segment lost 8 bases and the V segment lost 5 bases, leaving 12 bases of the junction unmatched. The germline CDR1 and CDR2 sequences are SGHRS and YFSETQ. The CDR3 here is CASRQHVAGGSDEQFF. The CDR3 DNA is TGCGCCAGCAGGCAGCACGTAGCGGGGGGGAGCGATGAGCAGTTCTTC. Looking up the rest from reference TRBV5-1 and TRBJ2-1 gives the full variable domain: KAGVTQTPRYLIKTRGQQVTLSCSPISGHRSVSWYQQTPGQGLQFLFEYFSETQRNKGNFPGRFSGRQFSNSRSEMNVSTLELGDSALYLCASRQHVAGGSDEQFFGPGTRLTVL.

This rearrangement joins TRBV6-2 or TRBV6-3 to TRBJ1-1; D might be TRBD1 (6 bases). V lost 4 bases and J lost 4, with 10 bases in between. Per the germline V gene, CDR1 is MNHEY and CDR2 is SVGEGT. The CDR3 is made up of 13 amino acids. CDR3 nucleotides: TGTGCCAGCAGTTTTCGAGGGGGCACTGAAGCTTTCTTT. Its translation is CASSFRGGTEAFF.

J is TRBJ2-7 and V is TRBV6-5; TRBD1 is a possible D gene (6 bases). Germline CDR1 reads MNHEY; CDR2 reads SVGAGI. V was trimmed by 10 bases and J by 2 bases, leaving 9 bases between them. The CDR3 sequence is 11 residues long. The CDR3: CATWTAYEQYF. CDR3 DNA sequence: TGTGCCACCTGGACAGCCTACGAGCAGTACTTC.

V and J are TRBV5-6 and TRBJ2-7; no firm D call. This CDR3 is built from 13 residues. CDR1 SGHDT and CDR2 YYEEEE come from the germline V gene. The germline V and J ends were trimmed by 0 bases and 1 base, with 5 bases remaining between them. CDR3 DNA sequence: TGTGCCAGCAGCTTGGAAACTTCCTACGAGCAGTACTTC. Protein product: CASSLETSYEQYF.

J is TRBJ2-6 and V is TRBV20-1; D is tentatively TRBD1 or TRBD2 (5 bases each). V was clipped by 3 bases and J by 2 bases, with 8 bases between them. CDR3 length: 14 amino acids. Germline values: CDR1 DFQATT, CDR2 SNEGSKA (reference sequence). The CDR3 DNA reads TGCAGTGCTAGTGAGGGGACTGGGGCCAACGTCCTGACTTTC. It translates to CSASEGTGANVLTF.

In this sample, this clone turned up many times. The rearrangement uses TRBV27 and TRBJ1-3, with D possibly matching TRBD1 (5 bases). CDR3 length: 15 amino acids. CDR1 MNHEY and CDR2 SMNVEV come from the germline V gene (reference sequence). Trimming removed 2 bases from V and 0 bases from J, with 8 bases in between. Here the CDR3 DNA reads TGTGCCAGCAGTTTAGGGGCCGGCTCTGGAAACACCATATATTTT. Its translation is CASSLGAGSGNTIYF.

This clone was found a few times. The rearrangement uses TRBV2 and TRBJ2-7; D might be TRBD1 or TRBD2, each matching 5 bases. Trimming removed 3 bases at V and 7 bases at J, with 13 bases between. The V gene's germline CDR1 is SNHLY and CDR2 FYNNEI. The CDR3 runs 13 residues. CDR3 bases: TGTGCCAGCAGTGAGGGGGTTCAAAGGGAGCAGTACTTC. It encodes CASSEGVQREQYF.

The chain joins TRBV5-1 to TRBJ1-4; D unresolved. Between the trimmed V and J ends, which lost 3 bases and 7 bases, there was a span of 19 bases. This CDR3 has 16 amino acids. The germline V gene has CDR1 SGHRS and CDR2 YFSETQ. CDR3 in DNA: TGCGCCAGCAGCTCACGGGGAACAGCGCTCGTTGAAAAACTGTTTTTT. Translating it yields CASSSRGTALVEKLFF.

This clone is a singleton in its sample. J is TRBJ1-2 and V is TRBV27; TRBD1 matches at 7 bases. The J segment lost 3 bases and the V segment lost 5 bases, leaving 0 bases of the junction unmatched. Looked up from germline, CDR1 is MNHEY and CDR2 is SMNVEV (reference sequence). This CDR3 region has 12 residues. The CDR3 spells CASSGTDYGYTF. The CDR3, as DNA: TGTGCCAGCAGTGGGACAGACTATGGCTACACCTTC.

The chain carries TRBV11-2 and TRBJ2-7; the D gene is possibly TRBD2 (6 bases). V dropped 4 bases and J dropped 2 bases, with 24 bases sitting between them. CDR3 length: 18 amino acids. Germline assignment: CDR1 SGHAT and CDR2 FQNNGV. Here the CDR3 reads CASSSGGQGRPGAYEQYF. The DNA of the CDR3 is TGTGCCAGCAGCTCCGGAGGGCAGGGTCGGCCGGGGGCCTACGAGCAGTACTTC.